This paragraph reports one TCR beta chain. The data stem from a study of shared clonotypes between healthy human individuals. Clones were sequenced by immunoSEQ multiplex PCR, and TCRdb holds only the in-frame ones, with some missing. The table includes a few million clones, 80% to 95% detected once. The germline V gene has CDR1 MNHEY and CDR2 SMNVEV (reference sequence). Trimming pared 0 bases from V and 2 bases from J, leaving 14 bases between. This CDR3 is 16 amino acids long. The sequencing input was naive CD4+ T cells from PBMCs. Subset denoted: CD45RA+ positively selected. This sequence joins TRBV27 and TRBJ2-7; D unresolved. This clonotype was sampled from a man between 18 and 35 years old in good health. Some clones in this sample may be carry-over from other donors' samples. CDR3 loop: CASSLSSPPRPYEQYF. As DNA, the CDR3 is TGTGCCAGCAGTTTATCGTCACCTCCAAGACCCTACGAGCAGTACTTC.